This TCR beta chain is from a study of cytotoxic CD8 clonotypes in ibrutinib-treated CLL. Whole-study context: Researchers reported about 10 relapsed/refractory and about 14 treatment-naive patients, roughly 18 of them IGHV unmutated. Findings of the study overall: Whereas clonality rose at ibrutinib response, it declined toward baseline at progression.

Concerning this clone itself: Antigen: not known.

TCRdb's copy holds only in-frame clones and misses some; the assay was immunoSEQ multiplex PCR. The data show about 200,000 clones, about 72% seen once. The clonotype comes from a human donor with chronic lymphocytic leukemia. Source: PBMCs, taken after 24 months of ibrutinib treatment.

This chain's CDR3 is CASSLKEGSTEAFF. DNA for the CDR3: TGCGCCAGCAGCTTGAAGGAGGGTTCCACTGAAGCTTTCTTT. The rearrangement joins TRBV5-1 to TRBJ1-1, with D uncertain. Trimming took off 1 base at V and 4 bases at J, with 11 bases between the two ends. There are 14 residues in the CDR3. CDR1 and CDR2 from the germline V gene are SGHRS and YFSETQ.